The 3 T cell receptor beta chains in this list originate from one sample, sequenced in a study of blood T cells in healthy people across ages. Primers used in a second PCR of roughly 7 to 12 cycles were a sample-barcoded 5' primer and a J-beta primer mix. Via MiXCR, TCRdb re-called the 5' RACE reads, giving one row per CDR3 protein. The data contain around 1,700,000 distinct CDR3 sequences, about 30% of them seen just once; the ten biggest clones take up 7.7%. Sequencing was performed on blood. The origin of the receptors is a woman aged 30 to 39 in good health.

This clonotype came up a few times. The chain links TRBV27 to TRBJ2-3; D gene uncertain. CDR3 size: 15 residues. The germline V gene encodes CDR1 MNHEY and CDR2 SMNVEV (reference sequence). The V end lost 5 bases, the J end lost 2 bases, and 14 bases lay between the germline ends. DNA for the CDR3: TGTGCCAGCAGTCCCAACCCCGGCTCCACAGATACGCAGTATTTT. Translating it yields CASSPNPGSTDTQYF.

This clonotype occurred a few times. The J gene is TRBJ2-3, the V gene TRBV2, with D possibly being TRBD1 or TRBD2 (6 bases each). Looked up from germline, CDR1 is SNHLY and CDR2 is FYNNEI. The CDR3 is made up of 16 amino acids. V lost 4 bases and J 3 bases, leaving 17 bases between the germline ends. The CDR3: CASSVGARLVTDTQYF. CDR3 nucleotide sequence: TGTGCCAGCAGTGTGGGGGCGAGACTAGTTACAGATACGCAGTATTTT.

The CDR3 spells CASSSGQGAREQFF. The CDR3 nucleotides are TGTGCCAGCAGCTCCGGGCAGGGGGCTAGGGAGCAGTTCTTC. The chain has TRBV7-3 and TRBJ2-1; the match to TRBD1 covers 8 bases. Germline-derived CDR1 and CDR2 are SGHTA and FQGTGA. Trimming at V came to 4 bases and at J to 10 bases, leaving 9 bases not matched to a gene. The CDR3 consists of 14 residues.